This T cell receptor beta chain stems from a study of CD8 T cells in ankylosing spondylitis. The study, taken as a whole, reports: For ankylosing spondylitis blood, a TCR beta motif of 7 to 9 highly homologous variants appeared characteristic.

In its sample, this clonotype was seen a few times. Its antigen is as yet unknown. TCRdb processed the 5' RACE reads anew with MiXCR; each CDR3 protein has one entry. The table lists about 390,000 distinct CDR3 sequences, approximately 20% of them singletons. This receptor was identified in a male donor with ankylosing spondylitis. The material sequenced was blood, either unsorted or a sorted T cell fraction (not recorded which).

The CDR3 protein is CASSLISSGATYEQYF. The CDR3 region has the DNA TGTGCCAGCAGCTTAATATCTAGCGGGGCGACCTACGAGCAGTACTTC. The chain is built from TRBV7-2 and TRBJ2-7, with 9 bases aligning to TRBD2. Germline-derived CDR1 and CDR2 are SGHTA and FQGNSA. V lost 2 bases, J lost 2 bases, and 7 bases stayed unmatched. This CDR3 region has 16 residues. Filled out from reference TRBV7-2 and TRBJ2-7, the complete variable domain reads GAGVSQSPSNKVTEKGKDVELRCDPISGHTALYWYRQSLGQGLEFLIYFQGNSAPDKSGLPSDRFSAERTGGSVSTLTIQRTQQEDSAVYLCASSLISSGATYEQYFGPGTRLTVT.